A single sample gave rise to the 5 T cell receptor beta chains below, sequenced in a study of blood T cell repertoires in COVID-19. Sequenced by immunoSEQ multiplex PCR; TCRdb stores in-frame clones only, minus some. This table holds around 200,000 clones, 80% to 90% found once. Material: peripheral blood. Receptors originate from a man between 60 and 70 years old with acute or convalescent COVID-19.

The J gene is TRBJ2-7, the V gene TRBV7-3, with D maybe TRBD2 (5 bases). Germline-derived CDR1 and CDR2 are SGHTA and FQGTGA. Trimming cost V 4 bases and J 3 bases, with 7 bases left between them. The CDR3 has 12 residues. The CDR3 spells CASSSRDYEQYF. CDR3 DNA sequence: TGTGCCAGCAGCTCGAGGGACTACGAGCAGTACTTC. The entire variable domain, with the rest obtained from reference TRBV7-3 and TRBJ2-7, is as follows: GAGVSQTPSNKVTEKGKYVELRCDPISGHTALYWYRQSLGQGPEFLIYFQGTGAADDSGLPNDRFFAVRPEGSVSTLKIQRTERGDSAVYLCASSSRDYEQYFGPGTRLTVT.

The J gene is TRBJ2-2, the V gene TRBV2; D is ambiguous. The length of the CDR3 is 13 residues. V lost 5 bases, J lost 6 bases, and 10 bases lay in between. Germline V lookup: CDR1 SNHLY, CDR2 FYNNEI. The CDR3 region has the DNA TGTGCCAGCAGTCAGTCTGGTCCCGGGGAGCTGTTTTTT. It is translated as CASSQSGPGELFF.

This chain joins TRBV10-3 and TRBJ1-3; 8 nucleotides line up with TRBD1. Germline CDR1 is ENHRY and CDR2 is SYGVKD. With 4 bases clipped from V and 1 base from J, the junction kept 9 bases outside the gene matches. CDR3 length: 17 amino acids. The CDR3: CAISATTGVTSGNTIYF. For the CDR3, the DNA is TGTGCCATCAGTGCCACGACAGGGGTCACGTCTGGAAACACCATATATTTT.

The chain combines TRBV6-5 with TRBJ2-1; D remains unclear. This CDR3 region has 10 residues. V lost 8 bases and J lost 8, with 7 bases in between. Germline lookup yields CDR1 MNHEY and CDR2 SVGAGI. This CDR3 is CASGWHEQFF. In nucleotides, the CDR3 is TGTGCCAGCGGTTGGCATGAGCAGTTCTTC.

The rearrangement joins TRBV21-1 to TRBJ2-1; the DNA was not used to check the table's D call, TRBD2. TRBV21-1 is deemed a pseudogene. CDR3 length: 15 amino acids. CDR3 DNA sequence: TGTGCCAGTGGGCGTGGGGGGTTCTCCTACAATGAGCAGTTCTTC. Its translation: CASGRGGFSYNEQFF.